Sequencing of this T cell receptor (beta chain) was carried out in a study of T cell responses to AZD1222 COVID-19 vaccine. General study findings and limits: Repertoire samples came only from after the peak T cell response. Just a handful of people given AZD1222 tested seropositive at baseline. Per reports, nearly half of all spike-specific TCRs target regions that are unmutated in variants. Two AZD1222 doses significantly raised spike-specific TCR breadth and depth over controls.

Here immunoSEQ multiplex PCR was the method, and the copy in TCRdb shows in-frame clones only, minus some. Among over 95,000 clones listed, 85% to 90% were seen once. This clone was counted once. What it binds is unknown. CDR1 is ENHRY, CDR2 SYGVKD, per germline. The CDR3 totals 16 residues. V was cut by 3 bases and J by 0 bases, with 12 bases left in between. The TCR originated in an adult in good health. The sequencing used peripheral blood, collected on day 0 of AZD1222 vaccination. The V and J genes are TRBV10-3 and TRBJ1-3; tentatively, D is TRBD1 (6 bases). The CDR3 DNA follows: TGTGCCATCAGTGATTCGGGGGCTATCTCTGGAAACACCATATATTTT. As protein: CAISDSGAISGNTIYF.